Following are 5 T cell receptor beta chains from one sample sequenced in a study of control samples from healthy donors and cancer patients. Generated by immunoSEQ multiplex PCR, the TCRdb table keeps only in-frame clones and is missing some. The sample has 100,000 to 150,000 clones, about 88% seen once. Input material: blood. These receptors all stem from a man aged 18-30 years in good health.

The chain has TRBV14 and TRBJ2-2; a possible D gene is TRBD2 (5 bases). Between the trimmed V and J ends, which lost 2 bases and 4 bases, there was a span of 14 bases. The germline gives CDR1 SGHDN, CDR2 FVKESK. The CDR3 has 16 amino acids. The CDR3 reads CASSQLTGRGTGELFF. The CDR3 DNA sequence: TGTGCCAGCAGCCAATTAACGGGCCGGGGCACCGGGGAGCTGTTTTTT.

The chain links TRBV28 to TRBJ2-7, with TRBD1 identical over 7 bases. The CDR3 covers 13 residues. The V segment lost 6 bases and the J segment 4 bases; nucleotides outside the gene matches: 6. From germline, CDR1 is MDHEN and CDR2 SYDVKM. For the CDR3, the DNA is TGTGCCAGCAGCCGGACAGGCGGGTACGAGCAGTACTTC. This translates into CASSRTGGYEQYF.

CDR3 protein: CASSFRAGGMNTEAFF. The CDR3 bases are TGTGCCAGCAGCTTTAGGGCAGGGGGGATGAACACTGAAGCTTTCTTT. The rearrangement links TRBV5-6 to TRBJ1-1; 7 bases map to TRBD1. CDR3 length: 16 residues. V gave up 2 bases and J gave up 0 bases; unmatched junction bases: 7. The germline V gene has CDR1 SGHDT and CDR2 YYEEEE.

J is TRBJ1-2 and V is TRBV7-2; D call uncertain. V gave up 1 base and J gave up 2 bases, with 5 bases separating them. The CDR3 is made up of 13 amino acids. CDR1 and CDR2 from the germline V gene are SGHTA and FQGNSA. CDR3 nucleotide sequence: TGTGCCAGCAGCTTAGACGACAACTATGGCTACACCTTC. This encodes CASSLDDNYGYTF.

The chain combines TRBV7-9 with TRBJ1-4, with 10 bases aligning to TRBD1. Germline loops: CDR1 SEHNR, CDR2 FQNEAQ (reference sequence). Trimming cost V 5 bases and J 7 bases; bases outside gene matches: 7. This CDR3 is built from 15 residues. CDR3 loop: CASSPRDRGVEKLFF. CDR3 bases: TGTGCCAGCAGCCCTAGGGACAGGGGCGTTGAAAAACTGTTTTTT.